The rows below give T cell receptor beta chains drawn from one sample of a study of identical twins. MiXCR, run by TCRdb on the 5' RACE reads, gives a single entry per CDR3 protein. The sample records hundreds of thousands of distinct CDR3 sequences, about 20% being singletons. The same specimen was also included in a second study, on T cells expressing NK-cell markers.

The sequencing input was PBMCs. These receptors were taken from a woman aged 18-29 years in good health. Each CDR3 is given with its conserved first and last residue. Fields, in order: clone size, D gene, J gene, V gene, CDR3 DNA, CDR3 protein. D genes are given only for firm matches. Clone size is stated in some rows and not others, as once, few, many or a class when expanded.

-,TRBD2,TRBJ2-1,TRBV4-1,TGCGCCAGCAGCCAAGAGACTAGCGGGAAAGTCACTGAGCAGTTCTTC,CASSQETSGKVTEQFF
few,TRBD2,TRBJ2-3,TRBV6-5,TGTGCCAGCAGTTACCTTAGCGGGGGGGCCGCAGATACGCAGTATTTT,CASSYLSGGAADTQYF
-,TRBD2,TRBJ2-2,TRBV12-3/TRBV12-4,TGTGCCAGCAGTGCTGGACTAGCGGTCTTGGGCGGGGAGCTGTTTTTT,CASSAGLAVLGGELFF
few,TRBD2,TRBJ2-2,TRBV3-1,TGTGCCAGCAGCCAAGACCCTAGCGGACTGAGGGGGGAGCTGTTTTTT,CASSQDPSGLRGELFF
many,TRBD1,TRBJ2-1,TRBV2,TGTGCCAGCAGGACAAGGACAGGGCTTAGCTCCTACAATGAGCAGTTCTTC,CASRTRTGLSSYNEQFF
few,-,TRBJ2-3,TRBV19,TGTGCCAGTAGTTCCCCCATGGGCAGGGGGGCTCTTATCACAGATACGCAGTATTTT,CASSSPMGRGALITDTQYF
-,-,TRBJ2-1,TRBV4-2,TGTGCCAGCAGCCAAGATTCGGACACGGCGAACAATGAGCAGTTCTTC,CASSQDSDTANNEQFF
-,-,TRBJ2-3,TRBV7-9,TGTGCCAGCAGCTCACTCTTAAGGGGCACAGATACGCAGTATTTT,CASSSLLRGTDTQYF
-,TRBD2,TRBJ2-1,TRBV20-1,TGCAGTGCTAGAGGAACCGGGACTAGCGTGAACAATGAGCAGTTCTTC,CSARGTGTSVNNEQFF
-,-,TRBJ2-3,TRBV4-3,TGCGCCAGCAGCCAAGATCTAGCCAGGGGTCGTCGCACAGATACGCAGTATTTT,CASSQDLARGRRTDTQYF
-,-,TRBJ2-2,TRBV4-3,TGCGCCAGCAGCCATTCCGGTCCCGGGGAGCTGTTTTTT,CASSHSGPGELFF
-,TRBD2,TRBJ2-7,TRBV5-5,TGTGCCAGCAGCTTGGTAGGCGGGAGTGACGAGCAGTACTTC,CASSLVGGSDEQYF